This entry concerns a single T cell receptor (beta chain). Clones were sequenced by immunoSEQ multiplex PCR, and TCRdb holds only the in-frame ones, with some missing. The sample yields 100,000 to 150,000 clones, around nine tenths seen once. The data were obtained in a study of T cell responses to AZD1222 COVID-19 vaccine. Per germline, CDR1 MNHEY and CDR2 SVGEGT. The CDR3 covers 17 residues. With 1 base clipped from V and 3 bases from J, the junction kept 8 bases outside the gene matches. This clonotype was sampled from an adult in good health. The material was peripheral blood, obtained on day 0 of AZD1222 vaccination. The J gene is TRBJ2-5, the V gene TRBV6-2 or TRBV6-3, with 10 bases matching TRBD2. CDR3 nucleotides: TGTGCCAGCAGTTACTTCCCCGGGACTAGCGCGAAAGAGACCCAGTACTTC. It yields the protein CASSYFPGTSAKETQYF.